Listed below are T cell receptor beta chains from one sample, sequenced in a study of CXCR3 chemokines and chemotherapy response in bladder cancer. TCRdb reprocessed the PCR reads with MiXCR, giving one entry per CDR3 protein. The table records approximately 8,300 distinct CDR3 sequences, about 23% of them present only once. This sample was taken from a patient whose treatment included neoadjuvant chemotherapy. All receptors derive from a human donor with bladder cancer that did not respond to neoadjuvant chemotherapy. Both conserved end residues are part of each CDR3. Each record gives: clone size, D gene, J gene, V gene, CDR3 protein, CDR3 DNA. The D gene is left open where the match is weak. A clone size is listed for some rows: how often the clone was seen (once, few, many), or a class if it is expanded.

clone_size: NA; d_call: TRBD1; j_call: TRBJ1-2; v_call: TRBV28; cdr3_aa: CASSPGTGGFGYTF; cdr3_nt: TGTGCCAGCAGTCCCGGGACAGGGGGCTTTGGCTACACCTTC
clone_size: NA; d_call: TRBD1; j_call: TRBJ1-6; v_call: TRBV6-2/TRBV6-3; cdr3_aa: CASRLPGQGRTPLHF; cdr3_nt: TGTGCCAGCAGACTTCCGGGACAGGGTCGAACACCCCTCCACTTT
clone_size: many; d_call: NA; j_call: TRBJ2-7; v_call: TRBV11-2; cdr3_aa: CASSLGVGLYEQYF; cdr3_nt: TGTGCCAGCAGCTTAGGGGTGGGACTCTACGAGCAGTACTTC
clone_size: NA; d_call: NA; j_call: TRBJ1-6; v_call: TRBV6-1; cdr3_aa: CASLKRGTSPLHF; cdr3_nt: TGTGCCAGCTTGAAAAGAGGAACTTCACCCCTCCACTTT
clone_size: medium-sized; d_call: TRBD2; j_call: TRBJ2-1; v_call: TRBV18; cdr3_aa: CASSPMGSGGASYNEQFF; cdr3_nt: TGTGCCAGCTCACCAATGGGAAGCGGGGGGGCCTCCTACAATGAGCAGTTCTTC
clone_size: medium-sized; d_call: NA; j_call: TRBJ1-2; v_call: TRBV6-2/TRBV6-3; cdr3_aa: CASSYGGGNYGYTF; cdr3_nt: TGTGCCAGCAGTTACGGGGGAGGAAACTATGGCTACACCTTC
clone_size: many; d_call: TRBD2; j_call: TRBJ2-3; v_call: TRBV28; cdr3_aa: CASSLGPAGNLYTQYF; cdr3_nt: TGTGCCAGCAGTTTAGGGCCAGCGGGGAATCTGTATACGCAGTATTTT
clone_size: many; d_call: NA; j_call: TRBJ1-2; v_call: TRBV5-6; cdr3_aa: CASSLSVYGYTF; cdr3_nt: TGTGCCAGCAGCTTGTCGGTCTATGGCTACACCTTC
clone_size: many; d_call: NA; j_call: TRBJ2-5; v_call: TRBV18; cdr3_aa: CASSPRPAAGETQYF; cdr3_nt: TGTGCCAGCTCACCACGTCCGGCAGCAGGGGAGACCCAGTACTTC
clone_size: NA; d_call: TRBD1; j_call: TRBJ1-4; v_call: TRBV11-2; cdr3_aa: CASSGWTGDEKLFF; cdr3_nt: TGTGCCAGCAGCGGCTGGACAGGGGACGAAAAACTGTTTTTT
clone_size: medium-sized; d_call: NA; j_call: TRBJ1-5; v_call: TRBV19; cdr3_aa: CASSMGGGPMGNQPQHF; cdr3_nt: TGTGCCAGTAGTATGGGTGGCGGGCCCATGGGCAATCAGCCCCAGCATTTT
clone_size: NA; d_call: TRBD1; j_call: TRBJ1-2; v_call: TRBV4-3; cdr3_aa: CASSPLLTGTYGYTF; cdr3_nt: TGCGCCAGCAGCCCCCTCCTGACAGGGACCTATGGCTACACCTTC
clone_size: many; d_call: NA; j_call: TRBJ2-7; v_call: TRBV7-2; cdr3_aa: CASSLATGSYEQYF; cdr3_nt: TGTGCCAGCAGCTTAGCAACAGGCTCCTACGAGCAGTACTTC
clone_size: medium-sized; d_call: TRBD1; j_call: TRBJ1-1; v_call: TRBV18; cdr3_aa: CASSPRTGGGGQPEAFF; cdr3_nt: TGTGCCAGCTCACCACGGACAGGGGGCGGGGGGCAGCCTGAAGCTTTCTTT
clone_size: many; d_call: TRBD1; j_call: TRBJ1-2; v_call: TRBV20-1; cdr3_aa: CSASPPGGGYGYTF; cdr3_nt: TGCAGTGCTAGCCCCCCAGGGGGTGGATATGGCTACACCTTC
clone_size: medium-sized; d_call: TRBD1; j_call: TRBJ2-1; v_call: TRBV6-2/TRBV6-3; cdr3_aa: CASSPTAGGRNEQFF; cdr3_nt: TGTGCCAGCAGTCCCACGGCAGGGGGACGGAATGAGCAGTTCTTC
clone_size: few; d_call: NA; j_call: TRBJ2-3; v_call: TRBV20-1; cdr3_aa: CSAGVSSGADTQYF; cdr3_nt: TGCAGTGCTGGGGTCTCTTCGGGCGCAGATACGCAGTATTTT
clone_size: few; d_call: TRBD2; j_call: TRBJ2-7; v_call: TRBV5-6; cdr3_aa: CASSLTGEGSYEQYF; cdr3_nt: TGTGCCAGCAGCTTGACGGGGGAGGGTTCCTACGAGCAGTACTTC
clone_size: many; d_call: TRBD1; j_call: TRBJ2-7; v_call: TRBV20-1; cdr3_aa: CSAPGDRTYEQYF; cdr3_nt: TGCAGTGCACCGGGGGACAGGACCTACGAGCAGTACTTC
clone_size: NA; d_call: TRBD2; j_call: TRBJ2-5; v_call: TRBV9; cdr3_aa: CASSVGRRRGNLETQYF; cdr3_nt: TGTGCCAGCAGCGTAGGAAGGAGGCGGGGGAACCTAGAGACCCAGTACTTC
clone_size: medium-sized; d_call: NA; j_call: TRBJ1-1; v_call: TRBV30; cdr3_aa: CAWEMNTEAFF; cdr3_nt: TGTGCCTGGGAGATGAACACTGAAGCTTTCTTT
clone_size: many; d_call: NA; j_call: TRBJ2-1; v_call: TRBV16; cdr3_aa: CASSQLGGNEQFF; cdr3_nt: TGTGCCAGCAGCCAATTAGGGGGGAATGAGCAGTTCTTC
clone_size: NA; d_call: TRBD1; j_call: TRBJ2-7; v_call: TRBV10-3; cdr3_aa: CAIRPGTGEEQYF; cdr3_nt: TGTGCCATCAGACCCGGGACAGGGGAGGAGCAGTACTTC
clone_size: medium-sized; d_call: TRBD2; j_call: TRBJ2-1; v_call: TRBV7-9; cdr3_aa: CASSPGLVRTYNEQFF; cdr3_nt: TGTGCCAGCAGCCCCGGACTAGTTCGAACTTACAATGAGCAGTTCTTC
clone_size: many; d_call: NA; j_call: TRBJ2-7; v_call: TRBV6-5; cdr3_aa: CASSLQAISYEQYF; cdr3_nt: TGTGCCAGCAGTTTACAGGCGATTTCCTACGAGCAGTACTTC
clone_size: medium-sized; d_call: NA; j_call: TRBJ1-1; v_call: TRBV19; cdr3_aa: CASSKIRVGNTEAFF; cdr3_nt: TGTGCCAGTAGTAAGATCCGGGTAGGGAACACTGAAGCTTTCTTT
clone_size: medium-sized; d_call: NA; j_call: TRBJ1-1; v_call: TRBV7-2; cdr3_aa: CASSFVENTEAFF; cdr3_nt: TGTGCCAGCAGCTTCGTGGAGAACACTGAAGCTTTCTTT
clone_size: many; d_call: NA; j_call: TRBJ2-3; v_call: TRBV7-9; cdr3_aa: CASSWGVGDTQYF; cdr3_nt: TGTGCCAGCAGCTGGGGGGTCGGGGATACGCAGTATTTT
clone_size: many; d_call: NA; j_call: TRBJ2-5; v_call: TRBV12-3/TRBV12-4; cdr3_aa: CASSFGSQETQYF; cdr3_nt: TGTGCCAGCAGTTTTGGCAGCCAAGAGACCCAGTACTTC
clone_size: many; d_call: TRBD1; j_call: TRBJ2-3; v_call: TRBV19; cdr3_aa: CASSMGGQGAGTQYF; cdr3_nt: TGTGCCAGTAGTATGGGGGGACAGGGTGCAGGTACGCAGTATTTT
clone_size: few; d_call: TRBD1; j_call: TRBJ1-3; v_call: TRBV28; cdr3_aa: CASSQWDRGNTIYF; cdr3_nt: TGTGCCAGCAGTCAGTGGGACAGGGGAAACACCATATATTTT
clone_size: few; d_call: NA; j_call: TRBJ2-7; v_call: TRBV9; cdr3_aa: CASSVATNYEQYF; cdr3_nt: TGTGCCAGCAGCGTAGCCACCAACTACGAGCAGTACTTC
clone_size: medium-sized; d_call: NA; j_call: TRBJ2-3; v_call: TRBV19; cdr3_aa: CASSIVFGDTQYF; cdr3_nt: TGTGCCAGTAGTATCGTCTTTGGAGATACGCAGTATTTT
clone_size: many; d_call: TRBD2; j_call: TRBJ2-5; v_call: TRBV28; cdr3_aa: CASRGTKPQETQYF; cdr3_nt: TGTGCCAGCAGGGGGACTAAACCCCAAGAGACCCAGTACTTC
clone_size: many; d_call: NA; j_call: TRBJ1-1; v_call: TRBV30; cdr3_aa: CAWSGGYTEAFF; cdr3_nt: TGTGCCTGGAGTGGGGGGTACACTGAAGCTTTCTTT
clone_size: many; d_call: NA; j_call: TRBJ1-4; v_call: TRBV13; cdr3_aa: CASSSSFPGEKLFF; cdr3_nt: TGTGCCAGCAGCTCTTCCTTTCCGGGCGAAAAACTGTTTTTT
clone_size: medium-sized; d_call: NA; j_call: TRBJ2-5; v_call: TRBV24-1; cdr3_aa: CATSESPQETQYF; cdr3_nt: TGTGCCACCAGTGAGAGCCCCCAAGAGACCCAGTACTTC
clone_size: NA; d_call: NA; j_call: TRBJ2-3; v_call: TRBV20-1; cdr3_aa: CSAGETRGRSTDTQYF; cdr3_nt: TGCAGTGCTGGGGAGACTAGGGGTCGAAGCACAGATACGCAGTATTTT